Following are 18 T cell receptor beta chains from one sample sequenced in a study of cytotoxic CD8 clonotypes in ibrutinib-treated CLL. TCRdb's table, derived via immunoSEQ multiplex PCR, lists solely in-frame clones and lacks some. The sample consists of about 330,000 clones, roughly 70% of them appearing once. The sequenced sample was PBMCs, obtained after 36 months of ibrutinib treatment. Every receptor here comes from a human donor with chronic lymphocytic leukemia.

The chain uses TRBV18 and TRBJ2-2; TRBD1 matches 7 bases. The CDR3 has 18 residues. After removal of 3 bases from V and 3 bases from J, the junction contained 13 bases not matched to a gene. Per germline, CDR1 KGHSH and CDR2 LQKENI. The CDR3 spells CASSPSPFRGPYTGELFF. In DNA, the CDR3 is TGTGCCAGCTCACCGTCCCCATTTAGGGGGCCGTACACCGGGGAGCTGTTTTTT.

This clone was seen more than once but under ten times. The chain recombines TRBV5-4 with TRBJ2-7, with a possible D match to TRBD1 (6 bases). This CDR3 has 14 residues. V shed 0 bases and J shed 4 bases, with 11 bases lying between them. The germline V gene has CDR1 SGHNT and CDR2 YYREEE (reference sequence). CDR3 region: CASSLDTGSYEQYF. The CDR3 region has the DNA TGTGCCAGCAGCTTGGATACAGGGTCGTACGAGCAGTACTTC. The whole variable domain, filled in from reference TRBV5-4 and TRBJ2-7, reads ETGVTQSPTHLIKTRGQQVTLRCSSQSGHNTVSWYQQALGQGPQFIFQYYREEENGRGNFPPRFSGLQFPNYSSELNVNALELDDSALYLCASSLDTGSYEQYFGPGTRLTVT.

The gene calls are TRBV27 and TRBJ1-5; D is ambiguous. Germline lookup yields CDR1 MNHEY and CDR2 SMNVEV (reference sequence). V lost 0 bases and J lost 0, with 9 bases in between. This CDR3 is 16 amino acids long. CDR3 loop: CASSLSGRSSNQPQHF. The CDR3 DNA sequence: TGTGCCAGCAGTTTATCTGGCAGGAGTAGCAATCAGCCCCAGCATTTT.

The sample holds one count of this clone. J is TRBJ2-1 and V is TRBV6-6; D possibly corresponds to TRBD1 (6 bases). Germline lookup yields CDR1 MNHNY and CDR2 SVGAGI (reference sequence). The length of the CDR3 is 16 residues. V gave up 0 bases and J gave up 2 bases, with 11 bases separating them. The CDR3 loop is CASSYSTTGPYNEQFF. The CDR3 DNA reads as TGTGCCAGCAGTTACTCAACAACAGGGCCCTACAATGAGCAGTTCTTC.

In regard to this clone: At one end, the junction sequence differs from germline, possibly due to a read error. The chain links TRBV6-1 to TRBJ1-6; D gene unclear. This CDR3 comprises 18 residues. The germline V gene encodes CDR1 MNHNS and CDR2 SASEGT. The CDR3 loop is CASTEVPRGSGYNSPLHF. DNA of the CDR3: TGTGCCAGCACTGAAGTCCCTCGTGGGAGTGGTTATAATTCACCCCTCCACTTT.

The chain recombines TRBV5-6 with TRBJ2-5; D is uncertain. V lost 0 bases and J lost 1, with 7 bases in between. The V gene's germline CDR1 is SGHDT and CDR2 YYEEEE. The CDR3 sequence is 14 residues long. CDR3 bases: TGTGCCAGCAGCTTGGGACGGCTCCAAGAGACCCAGTACTTC. Residues: CASSLGRLQETQYF.

This clone came up once. The chain joins TRBV5-4 to TRBJ2-7, with D maybe TRBD2 (5 bases). The V gene's germline CDR1 is SGHNT and CDR2 YYREEE (reference sequence). The germline V and J ends were trimmed by 0 bases and 3 bases, with 13 bases remaining between them. The CDR3 consists of 15 residues. The CDR3 loop reads CASSLAPDSLYEQYF. The CDR3 nucleotides read TGTGCCAGCAGCTTGGCCCCGGACTCTCTCTACGAGCAGTACTTC. The whole variable domain, filled in from reference TRBV5-4 and TRBJ2-7, reads ETGVTQSPTHLIKTRGQQVTLRCSSQSGHNTVSWYQQALGQGPQFIFQYYREEENGRGNFPPRFSGLQFPNYSSELNVNALELDDSALYLCASSLAPDSLYEQYFGPGTRLTVT.

The V call is TRBV6-5, the J call TRBJ2-7; D is uncertain. V was shortened by 5 bases and J by 2 bases, with 7 bases between the two germline ends. The CDR3 is 12 residues long. The germline V gene encodes CDR1 MNHEY and CDR2 SVGAGI. The CDR3 bases are TGTGCCAGCAGTACCTCACCCTACGAGCAGTACTTC. It yields the protein CASSTSPYEQYF.

Turning to this clone: The germline gene is not matched at one end of the junction; a read error may be the cause. The J gene is TRBJ2-7, the V gene TRBV2, with TRBD1 identical over 7 bases. The CDR3 loop spans 11 amino acids. Germline V gives CDR1 SNHLY, CDR2 FYNNEI. CDR3 nucleotide sequence: TGTGCCAGCAGCCCGGCGGACAGGCCCCTTTTC. Its translation is CASSPADRPLF.

This clone appeared a few times. The chain has TRBV7-9 and TRBJ2-2; D remains ambiguous. The CDR3 length is 14 residues. Trimming removed 3 bases from V and 7 bases from J, with 12 bases in between. Per germline, CDR1 SEHNR and CDR2 FQNEAQ (reference sequence). The CDR3 DNA reads as TGTGCCAGCAGCTTGATGGGGAAGGGCGGGGAGCTGTTTTTT. Translating it yields CASSLMGKGGELFF.

The chain joins TRBV7-9 to TRBJ2-5; D is possibly TRBD1 or TRBD2 (5 bases each). Germline CDR1 is SEHNR and CDR2 is FQNEAQ (reference sequence). This CDR3 has 14 amino acids. V dropped 3 bases and J dropped 4 bases, with 12 bases sitting between them. The DNA for the CDR3 is TGTGCCAGCAGCTTTTGGGCAGGGACAGAGACCCAGTACTTC. It encodes CASSFWAGTETQYF.

This clone was seen only a few times. The chain recombines TRBV5-1 with TRBJ2-5; D is ambiguous. Trimming removed 9 bases at V and 4 bases at J, with 28 bases between. Germline values: CDR1 SGHRS, CDR2 YFSETQ. The CDR3 spans 17 residues. CDR3 amino acids: CATKNGQVAGVGETQYF. In DNA, the CDR3 is TGCGCCACCAAGAACGGTCAAGTCGCTGGAGTAGGAGAGACCCAGTACTTC.

CDR3 in DNA: TGTGCCAGCAGTTACTCCAGACAGGGAGAGCAGTACTTC. It encodes CASSYSRQGEQYF. V usage is TRBV6-6 and J usage is TRBJ2-7; 7 nucleotides line up with TRBD1. The CDR3 is 13 amino acids. CDR1 and CDR2 from the germline V gene are MNHNY and SVGAGI (reference sequence). The J segment lost 7 bases and the V segment lost 0 bases, leaving 3 bases of the junction unmatched.

V usage is TRBV19 and J usage is TRBJ2-1; the match to TRBD2 covers 13 bases. The CDR3 runs 16 residues. The junction had 7 bases not matched to a gene; V was cut back by 8 bases and J by 3 bases. CDR1 is LNHDA and CDR2 is SQIVND in the germline V gene (reference sequence). CDR3 sequence: CASQTSGGTIYNEQFF. CDR3 in DNA: TGTGCCAGTCAGACTAGCGGGGGGACAATCTACAATGAGCAGTTCTTC.

The rearrangement links TRBV9 to TRBJ1-3; D is unclear. With 1 base removed from V and 0 bases from J, the gap between germline ends came to 17 bases. CDR1 SGDLS and CDR2 YYNGEE come from the germline V gene. This CDR3 spans 18 amino acids. The CDR3 nucleotides read TGTGCCAGCAGCGTAACCCCCGGCGCGGGAGACTCTGGAAACACCATATATTTT. It is translated as CASSVTPGAGDSGNTIYF.

The rearrangement uses TRBV5-4 and TRBJ1-1, with 7 bases aligning to TRBD1. The CDR3 covers 16 residues. The V and J ends lost 0 bases and 7 bases, in that order; junction bases with no gene match: 12. The germline V gene encodes CDR1 SGHNT and CDR2 YYREEE (reference sequence). CDR3 nucleotides: TGTGCCAGCAGCTTGGCGTCGAGGGGGCAAGGCGGTGAAGCTTTCTTT. Its translation: CASSLASRGQGGEAFF.

The chain joins TRBV12-5 to TRBJ2-7; D might be TRBD1 or TRBD2, each matching 5 bases. V shed 4 bases and J shed 3 bases, with 16 bases lying between them. The CDR3 has 15 amino acids. Germline loops: CDR1 LGHNT, CDR2 FRNRAP. The CDR3 coding sequence is TGTGCTAGTGGTTGGGGGAGCGGAATAAACTACGAGCAGTACTTC. The encoded protein is CASGWGSGINYEQYF.

The chain is built from TRBV10-3 and TRBJ2-7; 7 bases line up with TRBD1. The V gene's germline CDR1 is ENHRY and CDR2 SYGVKD. This CDR3 comprises 16 residues. The J segment lost 4 bases and the V segment lost 0 bases, leaving 9 bases of the junction unmatched. The CDR3 loop is CAISESMTGQIYEQYF. CDR3 in DNA: TGTGCCATCAGTGAGTCGATGACGGGACAGATTTACGAGCAGTACTTC.